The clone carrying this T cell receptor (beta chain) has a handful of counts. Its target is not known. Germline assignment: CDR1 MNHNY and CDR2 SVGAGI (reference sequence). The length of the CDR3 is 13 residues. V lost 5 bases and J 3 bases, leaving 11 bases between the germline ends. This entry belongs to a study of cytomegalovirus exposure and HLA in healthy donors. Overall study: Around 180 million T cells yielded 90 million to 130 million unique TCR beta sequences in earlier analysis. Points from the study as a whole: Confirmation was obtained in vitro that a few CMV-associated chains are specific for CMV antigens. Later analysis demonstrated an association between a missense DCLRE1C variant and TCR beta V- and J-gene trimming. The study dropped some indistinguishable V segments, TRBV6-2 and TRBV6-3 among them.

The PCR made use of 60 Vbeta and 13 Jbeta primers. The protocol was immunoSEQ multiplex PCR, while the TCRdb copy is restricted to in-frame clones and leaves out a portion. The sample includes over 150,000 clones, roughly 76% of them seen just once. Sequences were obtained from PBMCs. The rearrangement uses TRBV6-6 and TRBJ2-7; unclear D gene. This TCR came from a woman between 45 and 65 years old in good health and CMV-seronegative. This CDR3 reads CASSSRYGYEQYF. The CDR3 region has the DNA TGTGCCAGCAGTAGCCGTTATGGCTACGAGCAGTACTTC.